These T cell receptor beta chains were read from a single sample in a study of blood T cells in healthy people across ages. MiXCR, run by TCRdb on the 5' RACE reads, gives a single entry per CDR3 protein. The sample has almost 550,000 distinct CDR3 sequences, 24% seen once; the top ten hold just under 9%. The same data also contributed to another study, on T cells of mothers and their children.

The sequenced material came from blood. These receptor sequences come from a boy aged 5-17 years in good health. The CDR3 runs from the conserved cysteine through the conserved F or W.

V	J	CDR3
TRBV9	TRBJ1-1	CASSAADRMNTEAFF
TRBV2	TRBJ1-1	CASSVDKLNTEAFF
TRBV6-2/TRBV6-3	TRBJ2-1	CASSYSGLAGDQSSYNEQFF
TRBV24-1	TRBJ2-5	CATSDPGGWFF
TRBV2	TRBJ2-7	CASDFLRAGTYEQYF
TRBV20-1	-	CSASLRAGGINYEQYF
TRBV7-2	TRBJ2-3	CASSPRDYTDTRYF
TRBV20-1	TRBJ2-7	CSARDGRGLPPEQYF
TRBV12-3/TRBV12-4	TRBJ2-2	CASSLARRTGELFF
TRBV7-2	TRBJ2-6	CASSLRGGISGANVLTF
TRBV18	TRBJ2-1	CASLGSQAYTEQFF
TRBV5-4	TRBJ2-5	CASSFAIEGETQYF
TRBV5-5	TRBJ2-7	CASSYRPGHLPYEQYF
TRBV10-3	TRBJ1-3	CAISDTGVKGNTIYF
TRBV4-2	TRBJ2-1	CASSQVETREQFF
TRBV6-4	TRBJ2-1	CASSEVLGRWDEQFF
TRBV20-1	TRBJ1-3	CSAPGGPSSGNTIYF
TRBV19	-	CASGPGPTRDNEQFF
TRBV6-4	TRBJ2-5	CASSIAYPGPSSNTNRGPQYF
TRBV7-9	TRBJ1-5	CASSSHPGPKGNQPQHF
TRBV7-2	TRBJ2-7	CASSLDGTSGGEQYF
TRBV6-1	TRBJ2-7	CASSEADRGSREQYF
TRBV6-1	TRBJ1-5	CASSESPDRGQPQHF
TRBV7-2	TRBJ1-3	CASSLALFSGNTIYF
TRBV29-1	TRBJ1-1	CSVEVGEGTEAFF
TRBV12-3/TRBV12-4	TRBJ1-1	CASSFLQGKDAFF
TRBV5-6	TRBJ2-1	CASSLAAAFGGATSYNEQFF
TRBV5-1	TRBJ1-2	CASSFAGQARVGYTF
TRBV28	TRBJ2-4	CASSFQGWGLAKNIQYF
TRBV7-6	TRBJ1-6	CASNRASYNSPLHF
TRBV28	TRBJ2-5	CASSLPGLGGGTQYF
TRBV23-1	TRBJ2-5	CASSQTGGGASPRETQYF
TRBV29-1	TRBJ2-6	CSVTKMWPGANVLTF
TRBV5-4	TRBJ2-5	CASSSYRGRTRF
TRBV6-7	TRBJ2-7	CASSLGLAGEDSYEQYF
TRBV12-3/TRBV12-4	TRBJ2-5	CASRHDRVGETRYF
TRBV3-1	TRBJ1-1	CASSQSTGGVNTEAFF
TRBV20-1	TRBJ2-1	CSARELAGSYNEQFF
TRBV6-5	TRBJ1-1	CASSNGPRMAFF
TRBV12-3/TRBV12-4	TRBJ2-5	CASNPGGPLETQYF
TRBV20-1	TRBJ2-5	CSARFSQTQYF